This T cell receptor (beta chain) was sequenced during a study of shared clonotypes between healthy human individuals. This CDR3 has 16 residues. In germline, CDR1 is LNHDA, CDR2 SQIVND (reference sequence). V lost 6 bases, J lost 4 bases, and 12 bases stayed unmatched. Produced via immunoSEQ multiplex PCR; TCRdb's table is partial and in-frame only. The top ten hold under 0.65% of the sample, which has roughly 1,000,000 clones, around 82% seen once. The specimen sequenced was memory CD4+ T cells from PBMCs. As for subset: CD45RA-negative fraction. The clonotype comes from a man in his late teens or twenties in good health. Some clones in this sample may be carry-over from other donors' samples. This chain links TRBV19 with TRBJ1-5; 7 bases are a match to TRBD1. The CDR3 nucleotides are TGTGCCAGTAGGCGACGTTCGGGACAGACAAATCAGCCCCAGCATTTT. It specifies CASRRRSGQTNQPQHF.